The 16 T cell receptor beta chains in this list originate from one sample, sequenced in a study of blood T cells in healthy people across ages. Alongside a J-beta primer mix, a sample-barcoded 5' primer served in a second PCR lasting about 6 to 11 cycles. TCRdb analysed the 5' RACE reads with MiXCR anew, one entry per CDR3 protein. The sample records about 1 million distinct CDR3 sequences, 40% to 50% being singletons. Sequencing was performed on blood. The receptors come from a woman aged 60 to 75 in good health.

This sequence joins TRBV5-1 and TRBJ2-7; D remains ambiguous. V lost 5 bases and J lost 1, with 13 bases in between. The CDR3 is made up of 14 amino acids. The germline gives CDR1 SGHRS, CDR2 YFSETQ. The CDR3 DNA reads TGCGCCAGCAGACCCGGGCCACGATCCTACGAGCAGTACTTC. Its protein is CASRPGPRSYEQYF. Filled out from reference TRBV5-1 and TRBJ2-7, the complete variable domain reads KAGVTQTPRYLIKTRGQQVTLSCSPISGHRSVSWYQQTPGQGLQFLFEYFSETQRNKGNFPGRFSGRQFSNSRSEMNVSTLELGDSALYLCASRPGPRSYEQYFGPGTRLTVT.

The CDR3 nucleotides are TGTGCCACCAGCAGAGAAGGGAATTATCAAGAGACCCAGTACTTC. Amino acids: CATSREGNYQETQYF. V is TRBV15 and J is TRBJ2-5, with no clear D. Germline V gene sequence: CDR1 LNHNV, CDR2 YYDKDF (reference sequence). The CDR3 has 15 residues. Between the trimmed V and J ends, which lost 0 bases and 2 bases, there was a span of 10 bases.

Ten or more counts support this clonotype. The J gene is TRBJ1-2, the V gene TRBV10-3, with a tentative D call TRBD1 (5 bases). The germline V and J ends were trimmed by 2 bases and 2 bases, with 9 bases remaining between them. CDR3 size: 14 residues. CDR1 ENHRY and CDR2 SYGVKD come from the germline V gene. The DNA of the CDR3 is TGTGCCATCAGTGAGCCGGACAACAACTATGGCTACACCTTC. Translating gives CAISEPDNNYGYTF.

The gene calls are TRBV7-8 and TRBJ2-5; 7 nucleotides align to TRBD1. The length of the CDR3 is 16 residues. V shed 0 bases, J shed 4 bases, and the junction held 8 bases outside the gene matches. The germline CDR1 and CDR2 sequences are SGHVS and FQNEAQ. Here the CDR3 DNA reads TGTGCCAGCAGCTTAGCACCGGGACAGATTCGAGAGACCCAGTACTTC. Translated: CASSLAPGQIRETQYF.

This clonotype was detected ten times or more. The J gene is TRBJ2-1, the V gene TRBV10-3; TRBD2 is a possible D gene (6 bases). The CDR3 totals 15 residues. V lost 7 bases and J 3 bases, leaving 16 bases between the germline ends. Germline loops: CDR1 ENHRY, CDR2 SYGVKD. The CDR3 DNA follows: TGTGCCATCATTATCCGGGACTTCCACTACAATGAGCAGTTCTTC. Translating gives CAIIIRDFHYNEQFF.

This clonotype occurred a few times. DNA for the CDR3: TGTGCCAGCAGCTTATACAGGGGGGACTACGAGCAGTACTTC. Protein product: CASSLYRGDYEQYF. The chain links TRBV7-2 to TRBJ2-7; 8 nucleotides align to TRBD1. This CDR3 spans 14 amino acids. V was clipped by 2 bases and J by 3 bases; unmatched bases: 3. CDR1 SGHTA and CDR2 FQGNSA come from the germline V gene.

The CDR3 sequence: CASSPTGRENTEAFF. Here the CDR3 DNA reads TGTGCCAGCAGTCCGACGGGACGGGAGAACACTGAAGCTTTCTTT. The gene calls are TRBV2 and TRBJ1-1; D might be TRBD1 (5 bases). From germline, CDR1 is SNHLY and CDR2 FYNNEI. This CDR3 has 15 residues. Trimming cost V 5 bases and J 1 base, with 14 bases left between them. Full variable domain (remainder filled in from reference TRBV2 and TRBJ1-1): EPEVTQTPSHQVTQMGQEVILRCVPISNHLYFYWYRQILGQKVEFLVSFYNNEISEKSEIFDDQFSVERPDGSNFTLKIRSTKLEDSAMYFCASSPTGRENTEAFFGQGTRLTVV.

This chain connects TRBV20-1 to TRBJ2-7; no definite D call. The CDR3 is made up of 11 amino acids. Per the germline V gene, CDR1 is DFQATT and CDR2 is SNEGSKA (reference sequence). The V and J ends lost 6 bases and 3 bases respectively, with 9 bases between them. CDR3 region: CSAYTDYEQYF. In nucleotides, the CDR3 is TGCAGTGCCTATACCGACTACGAGCAGTACTTC.

The chain employs TRBV27 and TRBJ2-1, with TRBD2 matching 7 bases. The germline V gene encodes CDR1 MNHEY and CDR2 SMNVEV (reference sequence). The CDR3 runs to 16 residues. The V and J ends lost 2 bases and 8 bases, in that order; junction bases with no gene match: 12. As DNA, the CDR3 is TGTGCCAGCAGTTTAATGTGGGAGGGCCGCGGGGATGAGCAGTTCTTC. It yields the protein CASSLMWEGRGDEQFF.

The chain uses TRBV20-1 and TRBJ2-4; 7 nucleotides match TRBD1. The J call may be incorrect, as the DNA end agrees better with TRBJ2-7. CDR3 length equals 15 residues. Germline V lookup: CDR1 DFQATT, CDR2 SNEGSKA (reference sequence). The CDR3 sequence: CSAKPPGQRNYEQYF. The DNA of the CDR3 is TGCAGTGCTAAACCTCCGGGACAGAGGAACTACGAGCAGTACTTC.

The genes are TRBV18 and TRBJ1-5; D is unresolved. Trimming left V 2 bases short and J 0 bases short, with 11 bases between. Germline assignment: CDR1 KGHSH and CDR2 LQKENI. The CDR3 covers 16 residues. The CDR3 loop is CASSPFPEYSNQPQHF. CDR3 DNA sequence: TGTGCCAGCTCACCATTTCCAGAATATAGCAATCAGCCCCAGCATTTT.

This clonotype was found a few times. CDR3 nucleotides: TGTGCCAGCAGTTTATCAGTCAGGGCCTACGAGCAGTACTTC. Its protein product is CASSLSVRAYEQYF. The chain combines TRBV27 with TRBJ2-7; a possible D gene is TRBD1 (5 bases). CDR3 length: 14 amino acids. V lost 0 bases to trimming and J lost 2 bases, with 8 bases between them. Germline V gives CDR1 MNHEY, CDR2 SMNVEV (reference sequence).

The V gene is TRBV5-1, the J gene TRBJ2-1; 7 positions match TRBD2. The trim removed 0 bases at V and 1 base at J, leaving 7 bases unmatched. CDR3 length equals 17 residues. The V gene's germline CDR1 is SGHRS and CDR2 YFSETQ. The CDR3 bases are TGCGCCAGCAGCTTGGCGGCTAGCGGAGGATCCTACAATGAGCAGTTCTTC. Translated: CASSLAASGGSYNEQFF.

V gene TRBV7-9 combines with J gene TRBJ2-1; TRBD2 aligns across 8 bases. The CDR3 totals 16 residues. V trimming: 6 bases; J trimming: 5 bases; junction bases outside the gene matches: 12. Germline CDR1 and CDR2: SEHNR and FQNEAQ (reference sequence). Here the CDR3 DNA reads TGTGCCAGCAGTCCTCCGTCGGGAGGGCTCCACAATGAGCAGTTCTTC. Amino acids: CASSPPSGGLHNEQFF. Using reference TRBV7-9 and TRBJ2-1 for the parts outside the CDR3, the full variable domain is DTGVSQNPRHKITKRGQNVTFRCDPISEHNRLYWYRQTLGQGPEFLTYFQNEAQLEKSRLLSDRFSAERPKGSFSTLEIQRTEQGDSAMYLCASSPPSGGLHNEQFFGPGTRLTVL.

This clonotype has a handful of counts. This sequence joins TRBV7-2 and TRBJ1-5, with 12 bases fitting TRBD1. The CDR3 consists of 13 residues. V trimming: 7 bases; J trimming: 6 bases; junction bases outside the gene matches: 1. CDR1 is SGHTA, CDR2 FQGNSA, per germline. The chain's CDR3 is CASTGQGAQPQHF. The CDR3 DNA is TGTGCCAGCACGGGACAGGGGGCTCAGCCCCAGCATTTT.

The chain links TRBV7-8 to TRBJ2-7, with 13 positions matching TRBD2. CDR1 is SGHVS and CDR2 is FQNEAQ in the germline V gene. Germline trimming cut 1 base from V and 0 bases from J; bases unmatched to any gene: 12. This CDR3 is built from 20 residues. The CDR3 protein is CASSLVGLAGVLTSSYEQYF. The DNA for the CDR3 is TGTGCCAGCAGCTTAGTTGGACTAGCGGGAGTTTTGACCAGCTCCTACGAGCAGTACTTC.